These 7 T cell receptor beta chains share one sample of origin, sequenced in a study of cytomegalovirus exposure and HLA in healthy donors. Sequencing used immunoSEQ multiplex PCR; TCRdb keeps in-frame clones, though not all of them. Of about 84,000 clones listed, roughly 90% are singletons. Sequenced input: PBMCs. Receptors were obtained from a man aged 25 to 45 in good health and CMV-seronegative.

The chain uses TRBV6-1 and TRBJ1-2, with a weak D call TRBD1 (6 bases). The CDR3 length is 13 residues. CDR1 and CDR2 from the germline V gene are MNHNS and SASEGT. Between the trimmed V and J ends, which lost 2 bases and 6 bases, there was a span of 10 bases. The CDR3 is CASSEQGWDGYTF. The CDR3 region has the DNA TGTGCCAGCAGTGAACAGGGGTGGGATGGCTACACCTTC.

The CDR3 is CASEQFTRAAYTEAFF. The CDR3 DNA follows: TGTGCCAGCGAGCAGTTTACCAGGGCAGCCTACACTGAAGCTTTCTTT. The rearrangement joins TRBV18 to TRBJ1-1, with a possible D match to TRBD1 (5 bases). Germline CDR1 reads KGHSH; CDR2 reads LQKENI. The germline V and J ends were trimmed by 8 bases and 3 bases, with 22 bases remaining between them. CDR3 length: 16 amino acids.

This rearrangement joins TRBV6-6 to TRBJ2-7; 8 nucleotides align to TRBD1. V gave up 6 bases and J gave up 5 bases; unmatched junction bases: 6. This CDR3 spans 13 amino acids. In germline, CDR1 is MNHNY, CDR2 SVGAGI (reference sequence). CDR3 DNA sequence: TGTGCCAGCAGATCTGACAGGGGACACGAGCAGTACTTC. Its translation is CASRSDRGHEQYF.

The chain has TRBV4-1 and TRBJ2-7; D is ambiguous. This CDR3 is built from 14 residues. Germline CDR1 is MGHRA and CDR2 is YSYEKL. With 1 base removed from V and 7 bases from J, the gap between germline ends came to 14 bases. The CDR3 DNA is TGCGCCAGCAGCCAAGGCGGAGTCCCTTGGGAGCAGTACTTC. Translating it yields CASSQGGVPWEQYF.

In regard to this clone: This sample includes further DNA sequences coding for the same CDR3. The chain carries TRBV5-1 and TRBJ2-3; 7 nucleotides align to TRBD1. The CDR3 is 14 residues long. Germline loops: CDR1 SGHRS, CDR2 YFSETQ. After removal of 4 bases from V and 4 bases from J, the junction contained 6 bases not matched to a gene. The CDR3 nucleotides are TGCGCCAGCAGCCTTAGACAGGGTGCAGATACGCAGTATTTT. Encoded protein: CASSLRQGADTQYF.

The rearrangement links TRBV30 to TRBJ1-4; D not resolved. The V end was cut by 5 bases, the J end by 8 bases, with 12 bases between. Germline V CDR1 and CDR2: GTSNPN, SVGIG (reference sequence). The CDR3 is 12 residues long. Written as DNA, the CDR3 is TGTGCCTGGGAAACTCGGAGGGAAAAACTGTTTTTT. Its protein is CAWETRREKLFF.

CDR3 coding DNA: TGTGCCAGCAGCGTAGAGGACAGGGGGGGCGTTGAGCAGTTCTTC. Translation: CASSVEDRGGVEQFF. The genes are TRBV9 and TRBJ2-1, with 10 positions matching TRBD1. Germline V gene data show CDR1 as SGDLS and CDR2 as YYNGEE. CDR3 length: 15 residues. The V and J ends lost 0 bases and 9 bases, in that order; junction bases with no gene match: 6.